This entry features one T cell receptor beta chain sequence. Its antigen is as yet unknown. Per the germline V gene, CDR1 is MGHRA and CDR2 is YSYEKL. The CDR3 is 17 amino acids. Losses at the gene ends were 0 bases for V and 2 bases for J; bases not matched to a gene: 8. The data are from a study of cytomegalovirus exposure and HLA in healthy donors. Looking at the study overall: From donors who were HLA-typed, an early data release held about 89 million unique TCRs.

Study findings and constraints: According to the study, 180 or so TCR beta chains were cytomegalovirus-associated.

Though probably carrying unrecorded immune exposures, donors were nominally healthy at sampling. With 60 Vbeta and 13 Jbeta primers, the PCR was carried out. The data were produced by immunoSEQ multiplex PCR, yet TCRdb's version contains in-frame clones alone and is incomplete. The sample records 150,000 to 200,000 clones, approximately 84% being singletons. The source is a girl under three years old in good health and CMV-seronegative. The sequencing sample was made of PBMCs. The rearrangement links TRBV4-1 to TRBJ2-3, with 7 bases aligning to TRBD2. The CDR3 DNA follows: TGCGCCAGCAGCCAAGACTTTCGGGGGGACCCCACAGATACGCAGTATTTT. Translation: CASSQDFRGDPTDTQYF.